This TCR beta chain comes out of a study of PD-1 blockade in classical Hodgkin lymphoma. Across the study: Intravenous infusions of nivolumab 3 mg/kg reached patients every 2 weeks.

Study-level results: The study found that TCR diversity rose significantly by C4D1 in CD4+ but not CD8+ cells. Reported baseline diversity: healthy donors highest, relapsed/refractory patients lowest.

With respect to this clone: Antigen: not known.

There was relapse after autologous stem cell transplantation in every patient, and there was variation in brentuximab vedotin exposure. The patients, who had relapsed/refractory classical Hodgkin lymphoma, achieved best responses of complete response, partial response or progressive disease. Germline CDR1 and CDR2: MDHEN and SYDVKM. The CDR3 consists of 12 residues. V was pared by 8 bases and J by 5 bases, with 10 bases between. Clones were sequenced by immunoSEQ multiplex PCR, and TCRdb holds only the in-frame ones, with some missing. The data show several thousand clones, 70% to 75% seen once. The sample was peripheral blood mononuclear cells (PBMCs), taken at baseline. This clonotype was sampled from a human donor with classical Hodgkin lymphoma. The chain recombines TRBV28 with TRBJ1-5; D ambiguous. CDR3 residues: CASDSGDQPQHF. CDR3 nucleotide sequence: TGTGCCAGCGACTCGGGTGATCAGCCCCAGCATTTT.